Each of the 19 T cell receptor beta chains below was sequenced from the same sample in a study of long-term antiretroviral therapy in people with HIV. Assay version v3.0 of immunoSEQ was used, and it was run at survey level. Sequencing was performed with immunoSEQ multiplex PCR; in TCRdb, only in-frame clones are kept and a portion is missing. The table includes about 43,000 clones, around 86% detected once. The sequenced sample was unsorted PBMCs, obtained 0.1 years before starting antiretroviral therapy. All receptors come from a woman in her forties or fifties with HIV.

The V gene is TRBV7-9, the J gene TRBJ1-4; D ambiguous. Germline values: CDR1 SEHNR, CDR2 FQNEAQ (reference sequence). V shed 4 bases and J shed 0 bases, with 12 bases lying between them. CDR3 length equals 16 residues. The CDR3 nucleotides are TGTGCCAGCAGCTCATGGGAGAGGGCAACTAATGAAAAACTGTTTTTT. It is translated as CASSSWERATNEKLFF.

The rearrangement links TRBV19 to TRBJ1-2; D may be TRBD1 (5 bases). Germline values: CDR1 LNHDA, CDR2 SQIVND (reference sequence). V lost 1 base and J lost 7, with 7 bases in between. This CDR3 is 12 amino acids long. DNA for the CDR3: TGTGCCAGTAGTATAGCAGGGTTTGGCTACACCTTC. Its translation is CASSIAGFGYTF.

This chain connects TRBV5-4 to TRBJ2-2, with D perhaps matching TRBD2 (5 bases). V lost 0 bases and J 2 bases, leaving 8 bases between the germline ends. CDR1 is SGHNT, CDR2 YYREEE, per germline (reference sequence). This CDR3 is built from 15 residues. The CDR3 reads CASSLVRANTGELFF. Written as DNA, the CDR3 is TGTGCCAGCAGCTTGGTGAGGGCAAACACCGGGGAGCTGTTTTTT.

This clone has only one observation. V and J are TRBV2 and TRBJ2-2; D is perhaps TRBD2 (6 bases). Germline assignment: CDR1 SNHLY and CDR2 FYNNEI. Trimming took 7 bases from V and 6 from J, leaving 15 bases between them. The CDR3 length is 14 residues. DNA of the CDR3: TGTGCCAGCACTTTAGTATCGGGGGCCGGGGAGCTGTTTTTT. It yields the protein CASTLVSGAGELFF.

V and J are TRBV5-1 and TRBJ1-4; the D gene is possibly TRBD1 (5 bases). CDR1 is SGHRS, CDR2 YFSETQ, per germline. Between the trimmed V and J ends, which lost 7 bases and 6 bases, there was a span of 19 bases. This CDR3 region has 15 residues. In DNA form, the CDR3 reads TGCGCCAGCCAACTGGATGGGACCGCGGATGAAAAACTGTTTTTT. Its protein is CASQLDGTADEKLFF.

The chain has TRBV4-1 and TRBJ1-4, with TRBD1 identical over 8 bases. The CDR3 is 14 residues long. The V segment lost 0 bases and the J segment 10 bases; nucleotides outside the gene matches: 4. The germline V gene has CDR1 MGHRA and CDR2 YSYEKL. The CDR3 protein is CASSQDGTGGKLFF. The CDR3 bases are TGCGCCAGCAGCCAAGATGGAACAGGGGGAAAACTGTTTTTT.

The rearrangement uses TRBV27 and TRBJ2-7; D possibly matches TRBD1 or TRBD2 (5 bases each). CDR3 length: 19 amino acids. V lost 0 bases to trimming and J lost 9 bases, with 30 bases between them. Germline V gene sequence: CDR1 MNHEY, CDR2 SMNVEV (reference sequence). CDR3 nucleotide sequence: TGTGCCAGCAGTTTATCTCTTCCTCCCCCTGTGGGGCCGGGGAAACGGCAGTACTTC. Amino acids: CASSLSLPPPVGPGKRQYF.

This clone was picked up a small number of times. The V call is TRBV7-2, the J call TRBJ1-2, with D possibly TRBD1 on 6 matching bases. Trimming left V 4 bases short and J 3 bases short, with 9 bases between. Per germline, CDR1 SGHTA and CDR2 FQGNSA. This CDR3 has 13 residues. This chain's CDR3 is CASSSTGYYGYTF. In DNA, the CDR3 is TGTGCCAGCAGCTCCACAGGGTACTATGGCTACACCTTC.

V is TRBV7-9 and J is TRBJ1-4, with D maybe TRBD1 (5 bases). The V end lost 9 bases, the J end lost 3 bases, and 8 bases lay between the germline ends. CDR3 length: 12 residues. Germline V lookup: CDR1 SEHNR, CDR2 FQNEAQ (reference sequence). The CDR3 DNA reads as TGTGCCAGTAGGGGTTCTAATGAAAAACTGTTTTTT. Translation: CASRGSNEKLFF.

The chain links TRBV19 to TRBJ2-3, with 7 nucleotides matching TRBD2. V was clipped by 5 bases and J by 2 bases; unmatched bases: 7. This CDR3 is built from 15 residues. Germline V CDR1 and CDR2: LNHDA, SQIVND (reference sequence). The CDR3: CASSSSSGTTDTQYF. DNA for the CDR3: TGTGCCAGTAGTTCGTCTAGCGGAACCACAGATACGCAGTATTTT. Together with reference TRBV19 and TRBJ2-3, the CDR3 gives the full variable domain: DGGITQSPKYLFRKEGQNVTLSCEQNLNHDAMYWYRQDPGQGLRLIYYSQIVNDFQKGDIAEGYSVSREKKESFPLTVTSAQKNPTAFYLCASSSSSGTTDTQYFGPGTRLTVL.

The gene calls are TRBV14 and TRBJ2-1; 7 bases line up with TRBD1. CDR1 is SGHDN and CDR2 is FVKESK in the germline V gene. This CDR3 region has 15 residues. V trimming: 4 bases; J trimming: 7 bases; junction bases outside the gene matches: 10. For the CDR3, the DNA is TGTGCCAGCAGCCCGGTCGGCAAGGGGGCAAATGAGCAGTTCTTC. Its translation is CASSPVGKGANEQFF.

The DNA for the CDR3 is TGTGCCATCAGTGAGTCGGGACAGGACCAAGAGACCCAGTACTTC. This sequence encodes CAISESGQDQETQYF. The chain recombines TRBV10-3 with TRBJ2-5; TRBD1 agrees at 8 bases. Germline CDR1 ENHRY, CDR2 SYGVKD. V lost 0 bases and J lost 0; bases outside the gene matches: 0. The CDR3 has 15 residues.

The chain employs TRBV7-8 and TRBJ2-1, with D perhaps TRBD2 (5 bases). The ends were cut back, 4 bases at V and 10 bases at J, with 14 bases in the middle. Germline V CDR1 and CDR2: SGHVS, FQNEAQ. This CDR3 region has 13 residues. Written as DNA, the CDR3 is TGTGCCAGCAGCTCCAGTAGCGATACCGAGCAGTTCTTC. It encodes CASSSSSDTEQFF.

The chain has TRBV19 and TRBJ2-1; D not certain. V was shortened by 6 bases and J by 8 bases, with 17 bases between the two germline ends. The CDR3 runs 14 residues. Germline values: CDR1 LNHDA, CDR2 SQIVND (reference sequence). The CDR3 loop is CASSPRRSNDEQFF. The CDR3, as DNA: TGTGCCAGTAGCCCTCGTAGAAGTAACGATGAGCAGTTCTTC.

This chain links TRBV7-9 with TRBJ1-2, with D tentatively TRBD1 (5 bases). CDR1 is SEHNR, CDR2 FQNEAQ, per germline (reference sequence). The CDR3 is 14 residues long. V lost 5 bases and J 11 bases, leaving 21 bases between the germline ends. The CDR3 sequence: CASSQGPPSDRYTF. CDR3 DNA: TGTGCCAGCAGCCAGGGCCCGCCGTCCGATAGATACACCTTC.

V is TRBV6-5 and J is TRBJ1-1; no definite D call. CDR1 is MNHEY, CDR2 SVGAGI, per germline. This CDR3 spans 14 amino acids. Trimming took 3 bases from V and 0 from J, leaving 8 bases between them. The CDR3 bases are TGTGCCAGCAGTTATTACGAAATGAACACTGAAGCTTTCTTT. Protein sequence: CASSYYEMNTEAFF.

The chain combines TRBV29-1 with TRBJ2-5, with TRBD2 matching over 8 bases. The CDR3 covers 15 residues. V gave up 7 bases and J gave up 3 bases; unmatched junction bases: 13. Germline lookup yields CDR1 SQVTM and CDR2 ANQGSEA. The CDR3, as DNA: TGCAGCGGCAAGCGGGGGCCACCTTTCGAAGAGACCCAGTACTTC. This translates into CSGKRGPPFEETQYF.

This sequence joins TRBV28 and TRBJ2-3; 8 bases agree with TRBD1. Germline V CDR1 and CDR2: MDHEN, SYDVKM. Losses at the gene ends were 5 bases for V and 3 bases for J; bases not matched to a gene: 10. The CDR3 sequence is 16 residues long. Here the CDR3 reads CASSPWTGSKTDTQYF. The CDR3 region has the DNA TGTGCCAGCAGTCCCTGGACAGGGTCGAAGACAGATACGCAGTATTTT.

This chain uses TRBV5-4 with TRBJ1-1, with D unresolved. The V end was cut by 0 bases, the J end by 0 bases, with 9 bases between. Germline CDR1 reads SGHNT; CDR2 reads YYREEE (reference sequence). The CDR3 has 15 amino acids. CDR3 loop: CASSLDAGVNTEAFF. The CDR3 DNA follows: TGTGCCAGCAGCTTGGATGCAGGAGTGAACACTGAAGCTTTCTTT.